What follows are 28 T cell receptor beta chains derived from one specimen sequenced in a study of PD-1 blockade in classical Hodgkin lymphoma. Produced via immunoSEQ multiplex PCR; TCRdb's table is partial and in-frame only. The table shows around 50,000 clones, with 65% to 80% occurring only once. Time point here: cycle 4 day 1 (C4D1), after five to seven weeks of nivolumab. All trial patients relapsed after autologous stem cell transplantation. Material: peripheral blood mononuclear cells (PBMCs), obtained before the fourth cycle of nivolumab. These receptors came from a human donor with classical Hodgkin lymphoma.

V and J are TRBV27 and TRBJ2-2; D gene uncertain. Germline-derived CDR1 and CDR2 are MNHEY and SMNVEV (reference sequence). The CDR3 is 13 amino acids. V lost 0 bases and J 6 bases, leaving 5 bases between the germline ends. The CDR3 DNA is TGTGCCAGCAGTTTATCGGGCCCCGGGGAGCTGTTTTTT. Residues: CASSLSGPGELFF.

This clone has a handful of counts. The rearrangement links TRBV7-9 to TRBJ1-3, with TRBD1 matching over 8 bases. Germline V lookup: CDR1 SEHNR, CDR2 FQNEAQ (reference sequence). V was clipped by 5 bases and J by 0 bases; unmatched bases: 6. The CDR3 sequence is 16 residues long. The CDR3 reads CASSENRGSSGNTIYF. In DNA, the CDR3 is TGTGCCAGCAGCGAGAACAGGGGGTCCTCTGGAAACACCATATATTTT.

The chain's CDR3 is CASSPIPKDWSFYGYTF. The CDR3 region has the DNA TGCGCCAGCAGCCCTATCCCCAAGGACTGGAGTTTTTATGGCTACACCTTC. The chain carries TRBV5-1 and TRBJ1-2; D call uncertain. The V end lost 4 bases, the J end lost 5 bases, and 24 bases lay between the germline ends. Per the germline V gene, CDR1 is SGHRS and CDR2 is YFSETQ. This CDR3 is 17 amino acids long.

CDR3 nucleotide sequence: TGTGCCATGGGAGGGGGGAGCCACAATGAGCAGTTCTTC. Protein product: CAMGGGSHNEQFF. This sequence joins TRBV6-6 and TRBJ2-1; TRBD2 is a possible D gene (7 bases). This CDR3 spans 13 amino acids. Germline CDR1 is MNHNY and CDR2 is SVGAGI (reference sequence). Trimming took off 10 bases at V and 5 bases at J, with 15 bases between the two ends.

V gene TRBV9 combines with J gene TRBJ2-3; 8 bases line up with TRBD1. The CDR3 is made up of 15 amino acids. Germline V lookup: CDR1 SGDLS, CDR2 YYNGEE. J gave up 4 bases and V 1 base, and 5 bases lay outside the gene matches. The CDR3 is CASSVSGGGADTQYF. Written as DNA, the CDR3 is TGTGCCAGCAGCGTATCAGGGGGCGGTGCAGATACGCAGTATTTT.

The chain recombines TRBV5-5 with TRBJ2-5; D is possibly TRBD2 (6 bases). This CDR3 spans 13 amino acids. The V gene's germline CDR1 is SGHKS and CDR2 YYEKEE (reference sequence). The V and J ends lost 8 bases and 0 bases respectively, with 11 bases between them. The CDR3 DNA follows: TGTGCCAGTGCGGGACGGAACCAAGAGACCCAGTACTTC. Protein sequence: CASAGRNQETQYF.

V gene TRBV28 combines with J gene TRBJ2-3; D not certain. Germline V gene sequence: CDR1 MDHEN, CDR2 SYDVKM. The CDR3 is made up of 15 amino acids. Trimming took 4 bases from V and 2 from J, leaving 13 bases between them. For the CDR3, the DNA is TGTGCCAGCAGTTCCCCTCCGGCCCACACAGATACGCAGTATTTT. Protein sequence: CASSSPPAHTDTQYF.

This clone was picked up a small number of times. CDR3: CASSLLGRLILDTQYF. In DNA, the CDR3 is TGTGCCAGCAGTTTATTGGGACGGTTAATTTTGGATACGCAGTATTTT. The chain uses TRBV28 and TRBJ2-3; tentatively, D is TRBD1 or TRBD2 (5 bases each). Germline V lookup: CDR1 MDHEN, CDR2 SYDVKM. This CDR3 has 16 amino acids. Deletions cut 1 base from V and 6 bases from J, with 17 bases between.

This sequence joins TRBV28 and TRBJ2-5; D is possibly TRBD1 (5 bases). Trimming stripped 4 bases from V and 2 bases from J, with 23 bases between. Germline CDR1 is MDHEN and CDR2 is SYDVKM. The CDR3 sequence is 18 residues long. Written as DNA, the CDR3 is TGTGCCAGCAGTTATGCCCAGGGAATAGGGGTCAGGCAAGAGACCCAGTACTTC. This codes for CASSYAQGIGVRQETQYF.

The J gene is TRBJ2-1, the V gene TRBV2; no reliable D call. The CDR3 totals 14 residues. From germline, CDR1 is SNHLY and CDR2 FYNNEI. V gave up 2 bases and J gave up 0 bases, with 5 bases separating them. The CDR3 reads CASSERPSYNEQFF. CDR3 nucleotide sequence: TGTGCCAGCAGTGAAAGGCCCTCCTACAATGAGCAGTTCTTC.

The chain links TRBV4-3 to TRBJ2-1, with TRBD2 identical over 10 bases. CDR3 length equals 19 residues. V dropped 0 bases and J dropped 4; count of bases not matched to a gene: 12. Germline values: CDR1 LGHNA, CDR2 YSLEER. The DNA of the CDR3 is TGCGCCAGCAGCCAAGAGAGGGCTAGCGGGAGTAGGAGGTACAATGAGCAGTTCTTC. Translation gives CASSQERASGSRRYNEQFF.

Regarding this clone: Different DNA sequences within this sample yield the same CDR3. The chain combines TRBV7-2 with TRBJ2-7, with a tentative D call TRBD2 (6 bases). Germline V lookup: CDR1 SGHTA, CDR2 FQGNSA. V lost 6 bases to trimming and J lost 3 bases, with 12 bases between them. The CDR3 is 13 amino acids. CDR3 in DNA: TGTGCCAGCAGTCTGGGACTCATCTACGAGCAGTACTTC. This gives the protein CASSLGLIYEQYF.

The gene calls are TRBV4-3 and TRBJ2-5; perhaps TRBD2 as D (5 bases). This CDR3 comprises 13 residues. Trimming removed 5 bases at V and 2 bases at J, with 9 bases between. Germline CDR1 is LGHNA and CDR2 is YSLEER. CDR3 DNA: TGCGCCAGCAGCGGGAGTCGACAAGAGACCCAGTACTTC. Translation: CASSGSRQETQYF.

The chain is built from TRBV19 and TRBJ2-3, with 13 bases fitting TRBD2. From germline, CDR1 is LNHDA and CDR2 SQIVND (reference sequence). V shed 10 bases, J shed 0 bases, and the junction held 1 base outside the gene matches. This CDR3 spans 14 amino acids. This CDR3 is CATGLAGSTDTQYF. The CDR3 nucleotides are TGTGCCACGGGACTAGCGGGGAGCACAGATACGCAGTATTTT.

J is TRBJ1-1 and V is TRBV28; no firm D call. Trimming took 2 bases from V and 10 from J, leaving 11 bases between them. CDR3 length equals 12 residues. CDR1 is MDHEN, CDR2 SYDVKM, per germline. This CDR3 is CASSLRYKGAFF. The CDR3 DNA reads TGTGCCAGCAGTTTAAGGTATAAGGGAGCTTTCTTT.

The rearrangement uses TRBV9 and TRBJ2-7, with a tentative D call TRBD1 (5 bases). This CDR3 region has 14 residues. V lost 0 bases, J lost 6 bases, and 13 bases lay in between. Germline values: CDR1 SGDLS, CDR2 YYNGEE. The CDR3 reads CASSVADQGREQYF. The CDR3 DNA follows: TGTGCCAGCAGCGTAGCGGATCAGGGTCGCGAGCAGTACTTC.

This rearrangement joins TRBV5-1 to TRBJ1-1, with D possibly being TRBD1 (5 bases). This CDR3 has 16 residues. Germline V gene data show CDR1 as SGHRS and CDR2 as YFSETQ. V lost 0 bases, J lost 1 base, and 13 bases lay in between. The CDR3 DNA reads as TGCGCCAGCAGCTTGGCGGTCGGGACGGAGAACACTGAAGCTTTCTTT. As protein: CASSLAVGTENTEAFF.

The chain has TRBV5-1 and TRBJ2-2; 7 bases are a match to TRBD1. The CDR3 is made up of 14 amino acids. Germline CDR1 is SGHRS and CDR2 is YFSETQ. V shed 3 bases and J 5 bases; nucleotides not matched to a gene: 4. The CDR3 loop reads CASSWGTATGELFF. The CDR3 coding sequence is TGCGCCAGCAGCTGGGGGACAGCAACCGGGGAGCTGTTTTTT.

This clone occurred once. The chain links TRBV29-1 to TRBJ1-5; 7 nucleotides match TRBD1. CDR3 length equals 14 residues. J was trimmed by 7 bases and V by 7 bases; bases with no gene match: 13. Per the germline V gene, CDR1 is SQVTM and CDR2 is ANQGSEA. CDR3 sequence (DNA): TGCAGCGCCCAAGAGGATACAGGGGACCAGCCCCAGCATTTT. Translation: CSAQEDTGDQPQHF.

This CDR3 is CATHRGSYGYTF. The CDR3 DNA sequence: TGTGCCACCCACAGGGGTTCTTATGGCTACACCTTC. The chain has TRBV28 and TRBJ1-2; TRBD1 matches at 7 bases. The CDR3 contains 12 residues. Losses at the gene ends were 10 bases for V and 5 bases for J; bases not matched to a gene: 7. Germline lookup yields CDR1 MDHEN and CDR2 SYDVKM.

This chain links TRBV28 with TRBJ1-5, with a tentative D call TRBD1 (5 bases). Germline-derived CDR1 and CDR2 are MDHEN and SYDVKM. This CDR3 contains 15 residues. V lost 4 bases and J lost 7, with 17 bases in between. The CDR3 sequence is CASSYGGGISQPQHF. CDR3 nucleotide sequence: TGTGCCAGCAGTTACGGGGGGGGAATTTCCCAGCCCCAGCATTTT. Variable domain in full (rest from reference TRBV28 and TRBJ1-5): DVKVTQSSRYLVKRTGEKVFLECVQDMDHENMFWYRQDPGLGLRLIYFSYDVKMKEKGDIPEGYSVSREKKERFSLILESASTNQTSMYLCASSYGGGISQPQHFGDGTRLSIL.

The table lists this clone with a count of one. The chain uses TRBV4-3 and TRBJ1-4; D ambiguous. The CDR3 loop spans 15 amino acids. V was cut by 4 bases and J by 5 bases, with 14 bases left in between. CDR1 is LGHNA and CDR2 is YSLEER in the germline V gene. CDR3 DNA: TGCGCCAGCAGCCCGCGACACCTATTCAATGAAAAACTGTTTTTT. Translated: CASSPRHLFNEKLFF.

The V call is TRBV6-5, the J call TRBJ1-2; no clear D gene. CDR1 is MNHEY and CDR2 is SVGAGI in the germline V gene. CDR3 length: 12 residues. Trimming removed 7 bases at V and 12 bases at J, with 18 bases between. CDR3 in DNA: TGTGCCAGCACCGTAGGAAGGGTAGGGAACACCTTC. As protein: CASTVGRVGNTF.

The chain combines TRBV18 with TRBJ2-5; TRBD2 matches at 15 bases. This CDR3 is built from 16 residues. Trimming took 6 bases from V and 2 from J; bases not matched to a gene: 4. Germline-derived CDR1 and CDR2 are KGHSH and LQKENI. The CDR3 DNA reads as TGTGCCAGCTCCGGACTAGCGGGAGGGCCTCAAGAGACCCAGTACTTC. This codes for CASSGLAGGPQETQYF.

This clone turned up a few times. The chain is built from TRBV2 and TRBJ1-5; D ambiguous. With 4 bases removed from V and 2 bases from J, the gap between germline ends came to 12 bases. Germline-derived CDR1 and CDR2 are SNHLY and FYNNEI. The CDR3 covers 15 residues. The CDR3 protein is CASSAAGEGNQPQHF. The CDR3 DNA reads as TGTGCCAGCAGTGCGGCGGGTGAGGGCAATCAGCCCCAGCATTTT.

The V gene is TRBV7-9, the J gene TRBJ1-1; maybe TRBD1 (6 bases). In germline, CDR1 is SEHNR, CDR2 FQNEAQ (reference sequence). Trimming cost V 5 bases and J 0 bases, with 13 bases left between them. The CDR3 sequence is 15 residues long. The CDR3 DNA reads as TGTGCCAGCAGCCGTGGACAGCTTATGAACACTGAAGCTTTCTTT. Protein sequence: CASSRGQLMNTEAFF.

This clone came up a few times. The V and J genes are TRBV7-8 and TRBJ1-3; D not certain. Trimming took off 1 base at V and 0 bases at J, with 13 bases between the two ends. The CDR3 is 17 residues long. In germline, CDR1 is SGHVS, CDR2 FQNEAQ. The CDR3 spells CASSLVRSPGSGNTIYF. DNA of the CDR3: TGTGCCAGCAGCTTAGTTAGATCCCCTGGCTCTGGAAACACCATATATTTT.

This chain links TRBV2 with TRBJ2-3, with 9 bases identical to TRBD2. The CDR3 length is 15 residues. The germline CDR1 and CDR2 sequences are SNHLY and FYNNEI. V trimming: 5 bases; J trimming: 1 base; junction bases outside the gene matches: 4. The CDR3 DNA follows: TGTGCCAGCAGTTTCGCGGGGGGGGGCACAGATACGCAGTATTTT. Translating gives CASSFAGGGTDTQYF. Full variable domain (outside the CDR3, taken from reference TRBV2 and TRBJ2-3): EPEVTQTPSHQVTQMGQEVILRCVPISNHLYFYWYRQILGQKVEFLVSFYNNEISEKSEIFDDQFSVERPDGSNFTLKIRSTKLEDSAMYFCASSFAGGGTDTQYFGPGTRLTVL.